This T cell receptor (beta chain) was found in a study of human CD8 memory T cell subsets. Whole-study findings and limits: Similarly high diversity marked stem-like memory and precursor exhausted T cells, unlike effector memory cells.

The CDR3 spans 13 residues. Germline loops: CDR1 SGHDN, CDR2 FVKESK. Extraction drew RNA from duplicate vials of some 140,000 sorted CD8+ T cells for each subset. On this clonotype: What it binds is unknown.

UMI-labeled 5' RACE yielded the TCR beta libraries. Each CDR3 protein gets one entry in TCRdb, which reprocessed the 5' RACE reads and gives no DNA. The listing contains about 6,700 distinct CDR3 sequences. The genes are TRBV14 and TRBJ2-1; the D call from TCRdb, TRBD2, cannot be confirmed without DNA. The sequence was collected from a human donor in good health. Source material: CD8+ T cells from PBMCs. The CDR3 sequence is CASSQDSAGEQFF.